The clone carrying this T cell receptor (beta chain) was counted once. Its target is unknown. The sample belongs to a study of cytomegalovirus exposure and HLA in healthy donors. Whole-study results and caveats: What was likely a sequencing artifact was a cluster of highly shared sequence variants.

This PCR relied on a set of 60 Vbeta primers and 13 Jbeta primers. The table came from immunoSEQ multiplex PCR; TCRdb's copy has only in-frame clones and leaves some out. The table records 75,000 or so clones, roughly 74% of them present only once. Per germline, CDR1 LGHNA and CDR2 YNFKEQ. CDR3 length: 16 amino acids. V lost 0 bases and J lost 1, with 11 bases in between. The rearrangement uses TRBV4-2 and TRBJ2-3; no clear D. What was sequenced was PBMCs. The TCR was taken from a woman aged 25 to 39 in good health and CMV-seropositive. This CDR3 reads CASSQDFDLGTDTQYF. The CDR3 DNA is TGTGCCAGCAGCCAAGATTTCGACTTGGGCACAGATACGCAGTATTTT.